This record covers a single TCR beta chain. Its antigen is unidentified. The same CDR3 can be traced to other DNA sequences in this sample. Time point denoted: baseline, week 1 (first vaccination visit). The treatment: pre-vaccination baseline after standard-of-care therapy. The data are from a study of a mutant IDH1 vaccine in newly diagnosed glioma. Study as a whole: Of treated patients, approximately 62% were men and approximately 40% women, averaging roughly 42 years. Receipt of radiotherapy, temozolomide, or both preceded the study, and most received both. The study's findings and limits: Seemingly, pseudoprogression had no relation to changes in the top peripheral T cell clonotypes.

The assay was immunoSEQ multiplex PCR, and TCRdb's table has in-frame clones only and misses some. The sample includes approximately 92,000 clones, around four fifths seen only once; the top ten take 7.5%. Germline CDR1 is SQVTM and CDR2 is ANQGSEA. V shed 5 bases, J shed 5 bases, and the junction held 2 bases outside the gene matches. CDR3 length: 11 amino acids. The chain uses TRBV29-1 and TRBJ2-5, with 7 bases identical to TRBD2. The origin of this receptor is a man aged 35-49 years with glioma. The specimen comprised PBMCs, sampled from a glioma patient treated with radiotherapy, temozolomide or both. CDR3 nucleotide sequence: TGCAGCGTTCAGGGAGGGGAGACCCAGTACTTC. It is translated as CSVQGGETQYF.